Listed here are 9 T cell receptor beta chains from one sample, sequenced in a study of low-dose radiotherapy and immunotherapy resistance in tumors. Time point given: after trial treatment. As to treatment: LDRT plus nivolumab, ipilimumab, low-dose cyclophosphamide and aspirin (RACIN trial). Amplification, which lasted roughly 20 PCR cycles, used a constant-region primer and V-primer adapter to amplify TCRs. TCRdb re-derived calls from the reads in MiXCR, one entry per CDR3 protein. The sample holds roughly 48,000 distinct CDR3 sequences, around 33% seen once. Sequenced material: PBMCs, taken after low-dose radiotherapy plus immunotherapy. These receptors originate from a male donor with rectosigmoid adenocarcinoma.

This clonotype appeared once. The chain uses TRBV6-6 and TRBJ2-7; 9 positions match TRBD1. The V gene end was trimmed by 1 base and the J gene end by 5 bases; junction bases not matched to a gene: 6. Looked up from germline, CDR1 is MNHNY and CDR2 is SVGAGI (reference sequence). CDR3 length equals 15 residues. CDR3 residues: CASSYLGQGIDEQYF. CDR3 nucleotides: TGTGCCAGCAGTTACTTGGGACAGGGCATCGACGAGCAGTACTTC.

This clonotype qualifies as medium-sized. This rearrangement joins TRBV28 to TRBJ2-7, with D perhaps assigned TRBD1 or TRBD2 (7 bases each). This CDR3 has 16 amino acids. Germline assignment: CDR1 MDHEN and CDR2 SYDVKM. Trimming took 9 bases from V and 3 from J, leaving 24 bases between them. CDR3 in amino acids: CASSPLQGGLNYEQYF. Written as DNA, the CDR3 is TGTGCCAGTAGCCCCCTCCAGGGGGGGTTGAACTACGAGCAGTACTTC. The full variable domain, with the rest looked up from reference TRBV28 and TRBJ2-7, is DVKVTQSSRYLVKRTGEKVFLECVQDMDHENMFWYRQDPGLGLRLIYFSYDVKMKEKGDIPEGYSVSREKKERFSLILESASTNQTSMYLCASSPLQGGLNYEQYFGPGTRLTVT.

V gene TRBV6-4 combines with J gene TRBJ2-2; 10 bases line up with TRBD2. This CDR3 has 17 amino acids. CDR1 MRHNA and CDR2 SNTAGT come from the germline V gene. The J segment lost 4 bases and the V segment lost 0 bases, leaving 5 bases of the junction unmatched. DNA for the CDR3: TGTGCCAGCAGTGACTCGGCTAGCGGGGGAGCCACCGGGGAGCTGTTTTTT. Amino acid sequence: CASSDSASGGATGELFF.

This clonotype was seen at least ten times. The J gene is TRBJ2-7, the V gene TRBV6-6; 8 bases fit TRBD1. The CDR3 consists of 18 residues. Per germline, CDR1 MNHNY and CDR2 SVGAGI (reference sequence). V lost 6 bases, J lost 1 base, and 17 bases stayed unmatched. The CDR3 protein is CASRQGAYGTLVSYEQYF. The CDR3 DNA is TGTGCCAGCAGGCAGGGGGCATATGGGACTCTAGTTTCCTACGAGCAGTACTTC.

The V gene is TRBV5-3, the J gene TRBJ2-4; 8 nucleotides agree with TRBD1. TRBV5-3 is filed as an ORF, its function uncertain. With V trimmed by 8 bases and J by 0 bases, 10 bases remained unmatched. This CDR3 is built from 16 residues. The CDR3 DNA is TGTGCCAGCAGCATCGGACAGGGCCAAGCCAAAAACATTCAGTACTTC. Translation: CASSIGQGQAKNIQYF.

The table lists this clonotype with many counts. Here the CDR3 DNA reads TGTGCCAGCCAGCGACAGGGAATCTACAATGAGCAGTTCTTC. Translation gives CASQRQGIYNEQFF. This rearrangement joins TRBV6-2 or TRBV6-3 to TRBJ2-1; 7 bases line up with TRBD1. Germline lookup yields CDR1 MNHEY and CDR2 SVGEGT. The CDR3 sequence is 14 residues long. The junction had 7 bases not matched to a gene; V was cut back by 8 bases and J by 3 bases.

Ten or more counts support this clonotype. This rearrangement joins TRBV29-1 to TRBJ2-7; TRBD1 matches at 8 bases. This CDR3 is built from 14 residues. V gave up 7 bases and J gave up 1 base; unmatched junction bases: 9. CDR1 SQVTM and CDR2 ANQGSEA come from the germline V gene. CDR3 bases: TGCAGCGGTGTTCCGGACAGGGAGTCCTACGAGCAGTACTTC. Translating it yields CSGVPDRESYEQYF.

The gene calls are TRBV12-3 or TRBV12-4 and TRBJ1-5; 8 nucleotides align to TRBD1. The ends lost 3 bases at V and 7 bases at J; junction bases unmatched: 8. The CDR3 consists of 15 residues. The CDR3 region has the DNA TGTGCCAGCAGTTTCGAGACAGGGGCTGGGCAGCCCCAGCATTTT. Translated: CASSFETGAGQPQHF.

The table lists this clonotype with many counts. This chain joins TRBV7-9 and TRBJ1-5, with a weak D call TRBD1 (5 bases). CDR1 and CDR2 (germline): SEHNR, FQNEAQ (reference sequence). The CDR3 sequence is 12 residues long. V gave up 5 bases and J gave up 6 bases, with 8 bases separating them. The chain's CDR3 is CASSPGPQPQHF. Written as DNA, the CDR3 is TGTGCCAGCAGCCCAGGGCCTCAGCCCCAGCATTTT.